Listed below are T cell receptor beta chains from one sample, sequenced in a study of blood T cell repertoires in COVID-19. Measured with immunoSEQ multiplex PCR; TCRdb has only the in-frame clones, and not every one. This sample has over 450,000 clones, with approximately 88% found just once. Specimen: peripheral blood. Receptors originate from a woman aged 45 to 65 with COVID-19, enrolled during active disease. CDR3s include the opening cysteine and the closing phenylalanine or tryptophan. Each record gives: V gene, J gene, clone size, D gene, CDR3 protein, CDR3 DNA. A D gene is named only where the DNA matches it firmly. Not all rows give a size; the values are once, few, many and, for expanded clones, a class.

>TRBV30|TRBJ2-7|once|NA
CAWSVSFYSYEQYF
TGTGCCTGGAGTGTATCCTTCTACTCCTACGAGCAGTACTTC
>TRBV6-1|TRBJ2-1|NA|NA
CASSEGRAREQFF
TGTGCCAGCAGTGAAGGCAGGGCTCGGGAGCAGTTCTTC
>TRBV2|TRBJ1-4|NA|NA
CASREGWENEKLFF
TGTGCCAGCAGAGAGGGATGGGAGAATGAAAAACTGTTTTTT
>TRBV12-3/TRBV12-4|TRBJ1-1|NA|TRBD1
CASSFSAGGAFF
TGTGCCAGCAGTTTCAGTGCAGGGGGAGCTTTCTTT
>TRBV5-4|TRBJ2-2|NA|NA
CASSGLGQGIDRTRELFF
TGTGCCAGCAGCGGTCTGGGGCAGGGGATTGACCGGACACGGGAGCTGTTTTTT
>TRBV7-8|TRBJ2-7|once|TRBD1
CASSRGQADEQYF
TGTGCCAGCAGCCGGGGACAGGCGGACGAGCAGTACTTC
>TRBV5-1|TRBJ1-6|NA|TRBD1
CASSLRTGNSPLHF
TGCGCCAGCAGCTTACGGACAGGGAATTCACCCCTCCACTTT
>TRBV20-1|TRBJ2-7|few|NA
CSARGAYEQYF
TGCAGTGCTAGAGGCGCCTACGAGCAGTACTTC
>TRBV5-1|TRBJ1-1|NA|NA
CASSLERLSVEAFF
TGCGCCAGCAGCTTGGAGCGGCTGTCAGTTGAAGCTTTCTTT
>TRBV7-9|TRBJ2-6|NA|TRBD1
CASRTGAGANVLTF
TGTGCCAGCAGAACAGGGGCTGGGGCCAACGTCCTGACTTTC
>TRBV6-6|TRBJ2-7|NA|TRBD1
CASRGQGTYEQYF
TGTGCCAGCAGGGGACAGGGAACCTACGAGCAGTACTTC
>TRBV30|TRBJ1-1|once|TRBD1
CACYRGEVEAFF
TGTGCCTGCTACAGGGGCGAGGTAGAAGCTTTCTTT
>TRBV30|TRBJ1-2|NA|NA
CAWADLARRNGYTF
TGTGCCTGGGCGGATTTGGCTAGAAGAAATGGCTACACCTTC
>TRBV24-1|TRBJ2-3|NA|TRBD2
CATSGYPGGTDTQYF
TGTGCCACCAGTGGGTATCCGGGGGGAACAGATACGCAGTATTTT
>TRBV5-5|TRBJ1-5|NA|NA
CASSLLDSVDQPQHF
TGTGCCAGCAGCCTACTGGACAGCGTGGATCAGCCCCAGCATTTT
>TRBV9|TRBJ2-7|NA|NA
CASSPPNSDYEQYF
TGTGCCAGCAGCCCACCCAACAGTGACTACGAGCAGTACTTC
>TRBV15|TRBJ2-2|few|NA
CATSRGGGYTGELFF
TGTGCCACCAGCAGAGGGGGCGGATACACCGGGGAGCTGTTTTTT
>TRBV18|TRBJ2-2|NA|NA
CASSPVARGTGELFF
TGTGCCAGCTCACCAGTAGCACGCGGCACCGGGGAGCTGTTTTTT
>TRBV7-9|TRBJ1-6|NA|NA
CASSLETGNSPLHF
TGTGCCAGCAGCTTAGAGACGGGGAATTCACCCCTCCACTTT
>TRBV7-2|TRBJ2-2|NA|NA
CASSSTSFHTNGELFF
TGTGCCAGCAGCTCTACTAGCTTCCACACAAACGGGGAGCTGTTTTTT
>TRBV7-2|TRBJ1-1|few|NA
CASSLEYRSSTEAFF
TGTGCCAGCAGCTTAGAGTACAGGAGTTCAACTGAAGCTTTCTTT
>TRBV10-3|TRBJ2-7|NA|TRBD1
CATQTDRGSEQYF
TGTGCCACCCAAACCGACAGGGGGAGCGAGCAGTACTTC
>TRBV5-4|TRBJ2-3|NA|TRBD1
CASSLLRDRGTDTQYF
TGTGCCAGCAGCCTTCTCCGGGACAGGGGGACCGATACGCAGTATTTT
>TRBV6-4|TRBJ2-7|NA|NA
CASSDSQGLYEQYF
TGTGCCAGCAGTGACTCACAGGGTTTATACGAGCAGTACTTC
>TRBV20-1|TRBJ1-5|NA|TRBD1
CSAGGTGSHLPQHF
TGCAGTGCTGGTGGGACAGGGTCCCATCTGCCCCAGCATTTT
>TRBV18|TRBJ2-3|NA|TRBD1
CASSPRTGSTDTQYF
TGTGCCAGCTCACCCAGGACAGGGAGCACAGATACGCAGTATTTT
>TRBV10-3|TRBJ2-1|NA|NA
CAISGHETSYNEQFF
TGTGCCATCAGTGGACACGAGACTAGCTACAATGAGCAGTTCTTC
>TRBV29-1|TRBJ1-5|NA|TRBD1
CSVGGREGNQPQHF
TGCAGCGTAGGGGGCAGGGAAGGGAATCAGCCCCAGCATTTT
>TRBV28|TRBJ1-4|NA|TRBD1
CASRLDRGYNEKLFF
TGTGCCAGCAGACTAGACAGGGGGTATAATGAAAAACTGTTTTTT
>TRBV11-2|TRBJ1-1|NA|TRBD1
CASSLDTSGGLKAFF
TGTGCCAGCAGCTTAGATACCTCAGGGGGCTTAAAAGCTTTCTTT
>TRBV19|TRBJ2-7|NA|TRBD1
CASSNRDRGSYEQYF
TGTGCCAGTAGTAACCGGGACAGGGGCTCCTACGAGCAGTACTTC
>TRBV12-5|TRBJ1-1|NA|NA
CASGLRENTEAFF
TGTGCTAGTGGTTTGCGGGAGAACACTGAAGCTTTCTTT
>TRBV21-1|TRBJ2-1|NA|NA
CASSRLWTGQKHYNEQFF
TGTGCCAGCAGCAGACTATGGACGGGACAGAAACATTACAATGAGCAGTTCTTC
>TRBV19|TRBJ1-3|NA|NA
CASSIGGRISGNTIYF
TGTGCCAGTAGTATAGGTGGCAGGATCTCTGGAAACACCATATATTTT
>TRBV7-5|TRBJ1-1|NA|NA
CASNGEENTEAFF
TGTGCCAGCAACGGGGAGGAGAACACTGAAGCTTTCTTT
>TRBV5-6|TRBJ2-1|NA|TRBD2
CASSRGLAGGNNEQFF
TGTGCCAGCAGCAGAGGACTAGCGGGGGGCAACAATGAGCAGTTCTTC
>TRBV5-1|TRBJ1-1|NA|NA
CASSPGGAGTEAFF
TGCGCCAGCAGCCCTGGGGGCGCGGGCACTGAAGCTTTCTTT
>TRBV10-1|TRBJ1-1|once|NA
CASSEDRGNTEAFF
TGCGCCAGCAGTGAGGACAGAGGGAACACTGAAGCTTTCTTT
>TRBV4-1|TRBJ1-1|NA|TRBD1
CASSQGRQGANTEAFF
TGCGCCAGCAGCCAAGGACGACAGGGGGCCAACACTGAAGCTTTCTTT
>TRBV19|TRBJ1-6|NA|NA
CASSILVSSYNSPLHF
TGTGCCAGTAGTATTCTGGTGAGCTCCTATAATTCACCCCTCCACTTT
>TRBV4-1|TRBJ1-5|NA|TRBD1
CASSQATGNYPSNQPQHF
TGCGCCAGCAGCCAAGCGACAGGGAATTATCCTAGCAATCAGCCCCAGCATTTT
>TRBV9|TRBJ2-2|NA|NA
CASSARGKTGELFF
TGTGCCAGCAGCGCACGGGGGAAGACCGGGGAGCTGTTTTTT
>TRBV3-1/TRBV3-2|TRBJ1-2|NA|NA
CASSQGGASGGYTF
TGTGCCAGCAGCCAAGGGGGAGCTAGCGGGGGCTACACCTTC
>TRBV4-2|TRBJ2-5|NA|TRBD2
CASSQEGSSGGYQETQYF
TGTGCCAGCAGCCAAGAAGGTTCGTCGGGGGGGTACCAAGAGACCCAGTACTTC
>TRBV4-2|TRBJ2-2|NA|TRBD2
CASSPETSGVGDGELFF
TGTGCCAGCAGCCCCGAGACTAGCGGGGTAGGGGACGGGGAGCTGTTTTTT
>TRBV19|TRBJ2-7|NA|NA
CASSPGTLFEQYF
TGTGCCAGTAGTCCTGGGACATTGTTCGAGCAGTACTTC
>TRBV7-3|TRBJ2-1|NA|NA
CASSLSLALSYNEQFF
TGTGCCAGCAGCTTAAGTCTAGCGTTGTCCTACAATGAGCAGTTCTTC
>TRBV3-1/TRBV3-2|TRBJ2-1|NA|TRBD2
CASSQGLAGNNEQFF
TGTGCCAGCAGCCAAGGACTAGCGGGTAACAATGAGCAGTTCTTC
>TRBV19|TRBJ2-7|once|TRBD1
CASSIKGQGEYEQYF
TGTGCCAGTAGTATTAAGGGACAGGGGGAATACGAGCAGTACTTC
>TRBV5-1|TRBJ2-1|NA|TRBD2
CASSLRLAGGNEQFF
TGCGCCAGCAGCTTAAGACTAGCGGGGGGTAATGAGCAGTTCTTC